The clone carrying this TCR beta chain was seen only a few times. Its matching antigen is unknown. Germline CDR1 and CDR2: SGHVS and FNYEAQ. Germline trimming cut 3 bases from V and 2 bases from J; bases unmatched to any gene: 4. The CDR3 has 15 amino acids. The data were obtained in a study of T-cell memory formation after mild COVID-19. Study background: Largely, the TCR clusters proved donor specific.

Libraries for TCRalpha and TCRbeta carried sample barcodes and unique molecular identifiers via 5'RACE. One entry per CDR3 protein, called by TCRdb with MiXCR from the 5' RACE reads. This table holds tens of thousands of distinct CDR3 sequences, roughly 16% found once. Study-wide results and caveats: Clones that contracted clustered mainly in CM and EM if CD4+ and in EMRA if CD8+.

This sequence was found in a man between 18 and 35 years old who had mild COVID-19 (a few samples of this study predate the infection). Cell type and time point are not known. Material: PBMCs or a T cell subset sorted from them (not recorded which). The chain carries TRBV7-6 and TRBJ2-3, with 8 positions matching TRBD2. CDR3 DNA: TGTGCCAGCAGCTTTGGCGGGGGGAACACAGATACGCAGTATTTT. Encoded protein: CASSFGGGNTDTQYF.